This TCR beta chain is drawn from a study of shared clonotypes between healthy human individuals. Study findings and constraints: Estimated richness values were generally larger in naive subsets than in memory subsets. Despite large depth, sorted-subset datasets appeared incompletely sequenced. How much donors shared clonotypes was expected to be affected by sequencing depth.

Replicate PCRs from sorted subsets contained roughly 200 ng DNA, which is some 30,000 T cell genomes. Profiled with immunoSEQ multiplex PCR; TCRdb holds only in-frame clones, not every one. The sample carries about 1.5 million clones, 95% to 99% recorded once. On this clone: The antigen is not known.

The CDR3 is made up of 13 amino acids. Between the trimmed V and J ends, which lost 4 bases and 2 bases, there was a span of 12 bases. Per germline, CDR1 SQVTM and CDR2 ANQGSEA. The sequence derives from a man aged 30-40 years in good health. The source material was naive CD4+ T cells sorted from blood. The subset is: CD45RA+ positively selected. The chain combines TRBV29-1 with TRBJ2-7; D is unresolved. This CDR3 is CSVGSGPAYEQYF. The CDR3 nucleotides are TGCAGCGTTGGGTCAGGACCTGCCTACGAGCAGTACTTC.